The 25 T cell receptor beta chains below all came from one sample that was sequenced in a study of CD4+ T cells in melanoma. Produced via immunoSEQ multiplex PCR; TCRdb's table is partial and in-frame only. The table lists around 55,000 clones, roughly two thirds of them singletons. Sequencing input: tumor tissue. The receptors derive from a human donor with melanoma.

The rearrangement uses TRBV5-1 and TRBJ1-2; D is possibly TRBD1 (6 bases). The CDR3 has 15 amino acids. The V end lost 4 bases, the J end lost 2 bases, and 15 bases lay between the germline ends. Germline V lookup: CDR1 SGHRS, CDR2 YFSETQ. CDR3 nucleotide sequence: TGCGCCAGCAGCCTAACAGGGACTCTAAACTATGGCTACACCTTC. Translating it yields CASSLTGTLNYGYTF.

In DNA form, the CDR3 reads TGTGCCAGCAGTACTTTCCGGGGAGGGGGTAGGAGGGAGTACTTC. Its protein is CASSTFRGGGRREYF. V and J are TRBV7-2 and TRBJ2-7, with D possibly matching TRBD2 (7 bases). Trimming cost V 6 bases and J 11 bases, with 26 bases left between them. Looked up from germline, CDR1 is SGHTA and CDR2 is FQGNSA. This CDR3 has 15 residues. The whole variable domain, remainder taken from reference TRBV7-2 and TRBJ2-7, is GAGVSQSPSNKVTEKGKDVELRCDPISGHTALYWYRQSLGQGLEFLIYFQGNSAPDKSGLPSDRFSAERTGGSVSTLTIQRTQQEDSAVYLCASSTFRGGGRREYFGPGTRLTVT.

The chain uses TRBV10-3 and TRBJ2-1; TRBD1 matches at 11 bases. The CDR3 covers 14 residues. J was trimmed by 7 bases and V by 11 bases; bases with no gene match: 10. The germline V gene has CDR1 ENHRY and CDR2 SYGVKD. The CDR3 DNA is TGTGCCGTTAGAGGACAGGGGGCTGGAAATGAGCAGTTCTTC. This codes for CAVRGQGAGNEQFF.

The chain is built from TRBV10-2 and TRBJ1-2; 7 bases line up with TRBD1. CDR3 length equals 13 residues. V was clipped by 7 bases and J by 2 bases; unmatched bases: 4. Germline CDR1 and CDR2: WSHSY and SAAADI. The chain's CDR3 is CASKPTGNYGYTF. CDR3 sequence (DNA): TGCGCCAGCAAACCGACAGGGAACTATGGCTACACCTTC.

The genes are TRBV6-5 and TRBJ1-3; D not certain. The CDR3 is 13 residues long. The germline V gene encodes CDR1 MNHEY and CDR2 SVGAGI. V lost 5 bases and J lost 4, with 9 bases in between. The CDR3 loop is CASSNSPGNTIYF. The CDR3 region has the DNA TGTGCCAGCAGTAATTCCCCCGGAAACACCATATATTTT.

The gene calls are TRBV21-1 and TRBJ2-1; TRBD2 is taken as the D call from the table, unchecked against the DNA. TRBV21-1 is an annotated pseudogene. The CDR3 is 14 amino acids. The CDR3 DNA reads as TGTGCCACCATCGGGACTAGAAAATACAATGAGCAGTTCTTC. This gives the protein CATIGTRKYNEQFF.

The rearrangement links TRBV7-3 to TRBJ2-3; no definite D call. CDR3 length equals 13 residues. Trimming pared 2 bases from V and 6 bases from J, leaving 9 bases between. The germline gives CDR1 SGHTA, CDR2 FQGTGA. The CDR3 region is CASSLGMEDTQYF. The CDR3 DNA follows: TGTGCCAGCAGCTTAGGTATGGAGGATACGCAGTATTTT.

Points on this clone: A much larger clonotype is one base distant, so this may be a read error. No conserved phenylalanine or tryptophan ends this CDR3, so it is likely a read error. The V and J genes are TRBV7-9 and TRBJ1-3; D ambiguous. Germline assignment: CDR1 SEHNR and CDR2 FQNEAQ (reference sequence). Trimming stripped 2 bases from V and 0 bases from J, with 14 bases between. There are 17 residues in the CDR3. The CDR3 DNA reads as TGTGCCAGCAGCTTAAGGGCAGGCGTGAGCTCTGGAAACACCATATATCTT. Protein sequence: CASSLRAGVSSGNTIYL.

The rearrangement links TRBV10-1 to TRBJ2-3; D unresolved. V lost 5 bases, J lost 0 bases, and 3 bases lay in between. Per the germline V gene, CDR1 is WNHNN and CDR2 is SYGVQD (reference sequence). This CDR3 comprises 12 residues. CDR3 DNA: TGCGCCAGCAGTTACAGCACAGATACGCAGTATTTT. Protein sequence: CASSYSTDTQYF.

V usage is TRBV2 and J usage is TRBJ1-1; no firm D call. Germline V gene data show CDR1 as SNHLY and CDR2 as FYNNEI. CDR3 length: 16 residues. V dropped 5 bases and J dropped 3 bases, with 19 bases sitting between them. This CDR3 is CASSPQFGYMHTEAFF. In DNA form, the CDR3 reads TGTGCCAGCAGTCCCCAATTCGGTTACATGCACACTGAAGCTTTCTTT.

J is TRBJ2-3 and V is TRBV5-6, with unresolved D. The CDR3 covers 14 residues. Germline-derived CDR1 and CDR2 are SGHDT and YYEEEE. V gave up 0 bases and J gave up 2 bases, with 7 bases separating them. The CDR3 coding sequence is TGTGCCAGCAGCTTGGTTAGATTCACAGATACGCAGTATTTT. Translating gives CASSLVRFTDTQYF.

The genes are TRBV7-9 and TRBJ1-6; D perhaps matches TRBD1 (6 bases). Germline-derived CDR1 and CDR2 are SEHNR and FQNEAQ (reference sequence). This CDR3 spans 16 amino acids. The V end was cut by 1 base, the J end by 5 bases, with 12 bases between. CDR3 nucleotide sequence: TGTGCCAGCAGCTTAGTCGGGGGGGCCCATAATTCACCCCTCCACTTT. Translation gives CASSLVGGAHNSPLHF.

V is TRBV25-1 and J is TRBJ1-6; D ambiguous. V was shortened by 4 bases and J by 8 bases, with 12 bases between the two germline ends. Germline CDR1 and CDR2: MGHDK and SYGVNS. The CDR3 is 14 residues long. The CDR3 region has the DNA TGTGCCAGCAGTGTTGGGAATTGGTATTCACCCCTCCACTTT. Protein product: CASSVGNWYSPLHF. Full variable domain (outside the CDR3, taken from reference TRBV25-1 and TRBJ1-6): EADIYQTPRYLVIGTGKKITLECSQTMGHDKMYWYQQDPGMELHLIHYSYGVNSTEKGDLSSESTVSRIRTEHFPLTLESARPSHTSQYLCASSVGNWYSPLHFGNGTRLTVT.

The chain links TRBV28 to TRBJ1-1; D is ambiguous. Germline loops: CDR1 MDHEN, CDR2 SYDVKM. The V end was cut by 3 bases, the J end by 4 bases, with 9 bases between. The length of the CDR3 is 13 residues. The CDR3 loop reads CASSFRGVTEAFF. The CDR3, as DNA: TGTGCCAGCAGTTTTCGGGGAGTCACTGAAGCTTTCTTT.

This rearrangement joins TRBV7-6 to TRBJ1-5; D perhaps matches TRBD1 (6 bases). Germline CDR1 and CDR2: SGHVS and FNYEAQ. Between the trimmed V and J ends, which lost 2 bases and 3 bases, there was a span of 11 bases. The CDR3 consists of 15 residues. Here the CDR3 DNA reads TGTGCCAGCAGCTTATCCGACAGGTTCAATCAGCCCCAGCATTTT. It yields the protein CASSLSDRFNQPQHF.

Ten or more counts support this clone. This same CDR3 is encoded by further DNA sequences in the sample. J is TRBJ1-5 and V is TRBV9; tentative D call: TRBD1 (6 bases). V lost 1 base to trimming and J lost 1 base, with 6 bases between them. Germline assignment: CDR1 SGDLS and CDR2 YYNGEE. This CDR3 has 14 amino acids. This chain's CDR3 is CASSVTGSNQPQHF. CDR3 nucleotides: TGTGCCAGCAGCGTAACAGGGAGCAATCAGCCCCAGCATTTT.

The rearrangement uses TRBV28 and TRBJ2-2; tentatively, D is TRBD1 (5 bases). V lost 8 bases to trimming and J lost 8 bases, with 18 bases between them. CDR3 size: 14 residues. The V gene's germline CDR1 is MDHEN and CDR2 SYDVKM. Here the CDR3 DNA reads TGTGCCAGCCTTACCCCAGGGCCGGGTGGGGAGCTGTTTTTT. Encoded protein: CASLTPGPGGELFF.

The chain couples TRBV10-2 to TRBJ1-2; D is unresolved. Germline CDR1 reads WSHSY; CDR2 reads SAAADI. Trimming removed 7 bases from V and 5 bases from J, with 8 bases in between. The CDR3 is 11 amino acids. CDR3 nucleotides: TGCGCCAGCAATGACGGATATGGCTACACCTTC. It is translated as CASNDGYGYTF.

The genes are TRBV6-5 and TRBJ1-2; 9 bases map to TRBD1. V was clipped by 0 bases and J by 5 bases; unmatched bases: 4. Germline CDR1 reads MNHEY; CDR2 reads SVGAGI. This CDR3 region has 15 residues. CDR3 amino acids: CASSYSRTGDYGYTF. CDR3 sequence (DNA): TGTGCCAGCAGTTACTCCCGGACAGGGGATTATGGCTACACCTTC.

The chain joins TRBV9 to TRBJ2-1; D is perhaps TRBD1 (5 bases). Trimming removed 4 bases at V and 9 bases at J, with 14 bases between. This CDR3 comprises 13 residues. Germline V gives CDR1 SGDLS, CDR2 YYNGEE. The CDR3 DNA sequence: TGTGCCAGCAGCCTAGAACAGGATCCTGAGCAGTTCTTC. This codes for CASSLEQDPEQFF.

CDR3 protein: CAWSSETDTQYF. CDR3 DNA sequence: TGTGCCTGGAGCTCAGAGACAGATACGCAGTATTTT. The chain uses TRBV30 and TRBJ2-3; no clear D. The germline V and J ends were trimmed by 3 bases and 3 bases, with 7 bases remaining between them. From germline, CDR1 is GTSNPN and CDR2 SVGIG (reference sequence). CDR3 size: 12 residues.

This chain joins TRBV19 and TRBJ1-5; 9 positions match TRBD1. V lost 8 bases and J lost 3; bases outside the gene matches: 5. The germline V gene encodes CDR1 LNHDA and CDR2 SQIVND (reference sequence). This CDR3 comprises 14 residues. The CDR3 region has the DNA TGTGCCAGTTTGGGACAGGGTGTCAATCAGCCCCAGCATTTT. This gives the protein CASLGQGVNQPQHF.

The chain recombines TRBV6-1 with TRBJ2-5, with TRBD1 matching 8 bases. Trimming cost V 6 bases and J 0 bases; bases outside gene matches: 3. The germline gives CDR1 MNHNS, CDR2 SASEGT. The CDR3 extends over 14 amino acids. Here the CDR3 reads CASSRDRNQETQYF. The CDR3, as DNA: TGTGCCAGCAGCCGGGACAGGAACCAAGAGACCCAGTACTTC.

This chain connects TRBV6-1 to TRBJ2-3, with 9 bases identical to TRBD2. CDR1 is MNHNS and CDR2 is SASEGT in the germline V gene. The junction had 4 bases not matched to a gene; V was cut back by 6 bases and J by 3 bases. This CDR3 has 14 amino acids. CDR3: CASSGAGGTDTQYF. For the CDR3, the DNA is TGTGCCAGCAGCGGGGCGGGGGGGACAGATACGCAGTATTTT.

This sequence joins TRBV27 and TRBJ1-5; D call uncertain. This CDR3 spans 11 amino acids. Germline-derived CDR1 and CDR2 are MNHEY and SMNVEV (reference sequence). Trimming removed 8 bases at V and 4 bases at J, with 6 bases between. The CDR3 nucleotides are TGTGCCAGCGGGTATAATCAGCCCCAGCATTTT. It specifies CASGYNQPQHF.